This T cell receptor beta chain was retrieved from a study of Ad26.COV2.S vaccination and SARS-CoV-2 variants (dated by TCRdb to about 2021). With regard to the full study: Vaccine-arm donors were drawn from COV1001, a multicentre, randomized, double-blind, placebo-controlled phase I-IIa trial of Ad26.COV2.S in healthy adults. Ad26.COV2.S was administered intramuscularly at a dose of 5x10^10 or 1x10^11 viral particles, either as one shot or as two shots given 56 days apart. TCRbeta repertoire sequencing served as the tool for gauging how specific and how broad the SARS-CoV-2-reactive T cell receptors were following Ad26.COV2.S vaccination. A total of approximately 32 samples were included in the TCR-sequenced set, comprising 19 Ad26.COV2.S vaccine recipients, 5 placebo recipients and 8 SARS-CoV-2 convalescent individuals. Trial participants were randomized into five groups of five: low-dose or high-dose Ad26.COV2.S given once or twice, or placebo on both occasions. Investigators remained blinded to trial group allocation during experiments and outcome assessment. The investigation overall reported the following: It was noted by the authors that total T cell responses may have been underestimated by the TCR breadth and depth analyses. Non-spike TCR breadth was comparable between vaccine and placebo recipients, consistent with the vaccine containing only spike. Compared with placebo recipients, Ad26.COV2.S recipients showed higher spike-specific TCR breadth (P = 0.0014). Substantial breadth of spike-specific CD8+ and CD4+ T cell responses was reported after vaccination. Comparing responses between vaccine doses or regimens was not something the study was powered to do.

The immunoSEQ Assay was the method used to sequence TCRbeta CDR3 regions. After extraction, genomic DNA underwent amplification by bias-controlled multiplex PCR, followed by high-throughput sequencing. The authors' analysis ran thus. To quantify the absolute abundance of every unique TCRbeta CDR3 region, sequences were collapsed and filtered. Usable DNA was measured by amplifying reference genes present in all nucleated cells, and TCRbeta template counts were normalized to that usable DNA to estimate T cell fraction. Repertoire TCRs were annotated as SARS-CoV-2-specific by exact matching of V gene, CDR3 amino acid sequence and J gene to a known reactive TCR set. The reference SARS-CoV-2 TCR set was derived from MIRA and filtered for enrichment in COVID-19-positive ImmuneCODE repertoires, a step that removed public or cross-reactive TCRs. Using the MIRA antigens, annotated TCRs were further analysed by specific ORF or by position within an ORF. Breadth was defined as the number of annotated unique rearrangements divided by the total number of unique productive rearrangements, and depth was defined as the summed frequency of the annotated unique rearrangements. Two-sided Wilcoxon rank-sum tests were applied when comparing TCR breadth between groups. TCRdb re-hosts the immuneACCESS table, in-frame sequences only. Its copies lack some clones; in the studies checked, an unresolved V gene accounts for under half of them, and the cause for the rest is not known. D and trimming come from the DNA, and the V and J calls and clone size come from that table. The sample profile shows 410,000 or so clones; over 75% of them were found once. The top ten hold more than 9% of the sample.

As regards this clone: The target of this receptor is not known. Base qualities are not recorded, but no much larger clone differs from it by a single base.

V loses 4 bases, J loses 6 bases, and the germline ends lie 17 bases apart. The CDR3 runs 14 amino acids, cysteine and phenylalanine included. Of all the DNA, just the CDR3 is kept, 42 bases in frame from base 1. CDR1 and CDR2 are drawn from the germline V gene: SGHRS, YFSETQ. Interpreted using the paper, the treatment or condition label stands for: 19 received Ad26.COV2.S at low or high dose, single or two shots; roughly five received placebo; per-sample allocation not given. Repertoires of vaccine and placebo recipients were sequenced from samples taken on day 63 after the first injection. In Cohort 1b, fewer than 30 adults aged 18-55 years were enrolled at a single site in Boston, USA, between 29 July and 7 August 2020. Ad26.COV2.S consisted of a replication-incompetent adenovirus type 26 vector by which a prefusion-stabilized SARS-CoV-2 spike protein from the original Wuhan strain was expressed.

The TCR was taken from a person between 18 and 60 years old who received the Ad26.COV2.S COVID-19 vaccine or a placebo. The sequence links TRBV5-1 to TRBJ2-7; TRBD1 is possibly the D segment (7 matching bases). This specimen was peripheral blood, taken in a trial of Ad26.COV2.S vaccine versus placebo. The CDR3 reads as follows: CASSRRGRGAEQYF. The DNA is TGCGCCAGCAGCCGGCGGGGCAGGGGGGCCGAGCAGTACTTC.